This is a list of T cell receptor beta chains from one sample in a study of shared clonotypes between healthy human individuals. Clones were sequenced by immunoSEQ multiplex PCR, and TCRdb holds only the in-frame ones, with some missing. The table records approximately 640,000 clones, 90% of them present only once. Sample: memory CD8+ T cells from PBMCs. The receptor source for this set is a man younger than 35 in good health. Some clones in this sample may be carry-over from other donors' samples. CDR3s include the opening cysteine and the closing phenylalanine or tryptophan. The D gene is left open where the match is weak. For some rows the clone size is stated as once, few or many, or as a class when expanded; others skip it.

abundance,d_gene,v_gene,j_gene,CDR3aa,CDR3nt
.,TRBD1,TRBV11-2,TRBJ2-2,CASSQGQDTGELFF,TGTGCCAGCAGCCAGGGACAGGACACCGGGGAGCTGTTTTTT
.,.,TRBV19,TRBJ2-1,CASSYRTGYNEQFF,TGTGCCAGTAGTTACCGAACAGGCTACAATGAGCAGTTCTTC
.,TRBD2,TRBV6-5,TRBJ2-7,CASSSGLAALSYF,TGTGCCAGCAGCTCGGGACTAGCGGCACTGTCGTACTTC
.,.,TRBV10-3,TRBJ1-2,CAISESTENYGYTF,TGTGCCATCAGTGAGTCGACAGAAAACTATGGCTACACCTTC
.,.,TRBV7-6,TRBJ2-5,CASSSVPPGLIGETQYF,TGTGCCAGCAGCTCGGTTCCCCCGGGACTCATAGGGGAGACCCAGTACTTC
.,.,TRBV4-1,TRBJ2-4,CASSQDWRTVNIQYF,TGCGCCAGCAGCCAAGATTGGAGGACAGTAAACATTCAGTACTTC
few,TRBD1,TRBV19,TRBJ1-1,CASSRLPGQKNTEAFF,TGTGCCAGTAGTAGATTACCGGGACAGAAGAACACTGAAGCTTTCTTT
.,.,TRBV27,TRBJ2-2,CASSQGGETGELFF,TGTGCCAGCAGTCAAGGCGGGGAGACCGGGGAGCTGTTTTTT
.,.,TRBV29-1,TRBJ2-2,CSVEARTANTGELFF,TGCAGCGTTGAGGCGCGGACAGCGAACACCGGGGAGCTGTTTTTT
few,.,TRBV2,TRBJ1-1,CASIGGNTEAFF,TGTGCCAGCATAGGGGGGAACACTGAAGCTTTCTTT
once,.,TRBV7-9,TRBJ2-7,CASSGLRGQWNEQYF,TGTGCCAGCAGCGGTCTTCGAGGACAGTGGAACGAGCAGTACTTC
.,.,TRBV28,TRBJ2-1,CASRQREQFF,TGTGCCAGCAGGCAGCGGGAGCAGTTCTTC
few,TRBD1,TRBV6-1,TRBJ2-7,CASSGWGTGIYEQYF,TGTGCCAGCAGTGGATGGGGGACAGGCATCTACGAGCAGTACTTC
few,.,TRBV30,TRBJ1-4,CAWAPRESNEKLFF,TGTGCCTGGGCCCCGAGAGAATCTAATGAAAAACTGTTTTTT
.,.,TRBV5-1,TRBJ1-1,CASSGPVTGRVTEAFF,TGCGCCAGCAGCGGGCCGGTGACAGGACGGGTCACTGAAGCTTTCTTT
.,.,TRBV28,TRBJ2-7,CASRTGTVLSGTRYEQYF,TGTGCCAGCAGGACCGGGACAGTACTAAGCGGGACAAGGTACGAGCAGTACTTC
.,TRBD1,TRBV6-5,TRBJ1-4,CASSGDRGNEKLFF,TGTGCCAGCAGTGGGGACAGGGGGAATGAAAAACTGTTTTTT
.,.,TRBV10-1,TRBJ1-1,CASSNTHRGRGSNPEAFF,TGCGCCAGCAGCAACACCCATCGGGGCAGGGGAAGTAACCCTGAAGCTTTCTTT
.,.,TRBV7-6,TRBJ2-1,CASSQHGPRTNLRDNEQFF,TGTGCCAGCAGCCAGCACGGTCCCCGGACCAACCTTAGGGACAATGAGCAGTTCTTC
.,.,TRBV20-1,TRBJ1-5,CSMGNQPQHF,TGCAGCATGGGGAATCAGCCCCAGCATTTT
.,TRBD2,TRBV13,TRBJ2-1,CASSLLAGGHNNEQFF,TGTGCCAGCAGCCTATTAGCGGGAGGGCACAACAATGAGCAGTTCTTC
.,.,TRBV7-8,TRBJ2-1,CASSLSLLTYNEQFF,TGTGCCAGCAGCTTATCCTTACTAACTTACAATGAGCAGTTCTTC
.,TRBD1,TRBV14,TRBJ2-3,CASSSQHSLATGKTQYF,TGTGCCAGCAGCTCCCAACACTCACTGGCGACAGGGAAGACGCAGTATTTT
.,TRBD1,TRBV19,TRBJ2-7,CASSKDRGKDEQYF,TGTGCCAGTAGTAAAGACAGGGGTAAGGACGAGCAGTACTTC
.,.,TRBV19,TRBJ1-1,CASSIWGRSNTEAFF,TGTGCCAGTAGTATTTGGGGCCGCTCGAACACTGAAGCTTTCTTT
.,.,TRBV4-1,TRBJ1-2,CATRGTSYGYTF,TGCGCCACCAGAGGGACCTCCTATGGCTACACCTTC
.,.,TRBV27,TRBJ1-3,CASSPFSGSGNTIYF,TGTGCCAGCAGCCCCTTTTCTGGCTCTGGAAACACCATATATTTT
few,TRBD1,TRBV9,TRBJ1-1,CASSIGTANTEAFF,TGTGCCAGCAGCATCGGGACAGCGAACACTGAAGCTTTCTTT
.,.,TRBV5-6,TRBJ1-2,CASSLGESNYGYTF,TGTGCCAGCAGCTTGGGAGAGAGCAACTATGGCTACACCTTC
once,TRBD1,TRBV28,TRBJ1-2,CASSFQGAKGGYTF,TGTGCCAGCAGTTTCCAGGGGGCGAAGGGTGGCTACACCTTC
.,TRBD2,TRBV9,TRBJ2-7,CASSVGSLAGYEQYF,TGTGCCAGCAGCGTAGGGTCCCTAGCGGGCTACGAGCAGTACTTC
.,.,TRBV28,TRBJ2-7,CASTEARDNEQYF,TGTGCCAGCACTGAGGCCAGGGACAACGAGCAGTACTTC
.,TRBD1,TRBV7-8,TRBJ2-7,CASILRDRGGYEQYF,TGTGCCAGCATCCTCCGGGACAGGGGAGGGTACGAGCAGTACTTC
.,.,TRBV5-1,TRBJ2-1,CASSAAGEYSYNEQFF,TGCGCCAGCAGCGCGGCAGGGGAGTACTCCTACAATGAGCAGTTCTTC
.,.,TRBV28,TRBJ1-4,CASSLDVPGGEKLFF,TGTGCCAGCAGTTTGGATGTACCGGGAGGTGAAAAACTGTTTTTT
.,.,TRBV21-1,TRBJ2-7,CASSMERQGEQYF,TGTGCCAGCAGCATGGAGCGGCAGGGCGAGCAGTACTTC
.,.,TRBV4-1,TRBJ2-6,CASSQAPGPLLSGANVLTF,TGCGCCAGCAGCCAAGCCCCGGGTCCCCTTCTCTCTGGGGCCAACGTCCTGACTTTC
.,.,TRBV7-2,TRBJ2-6,CASSHPLGSGANVLTF,TGTGCCAGCAGCCACCCGTTGGGGTCTGGGGCCAACGTCCTGACTTTC
.,.,TRBV10-3,TRBJ1-2,CAISRGGDGYTF,TGTGCCATCAGCAGGGGCGGGGATGGCTACACCTTC
.,TRBD1,TRBV30,TRBJ1-1,CAWSDTDRGPPEAFF,TGTGCCTGGAGTGATACGGACAGGGGGCCCCCTGAAGCTTTCTTT
.,.,TRBV7-3,TRBJ2-3,CASSPRAASTDTQYF,TGTGCCAGCAGCCCCAGAGCGGCTAGCACAGATACGCAGTATTTT
.,.,TRBV19,TRBJ2-7,CASSAGRSYEQYF,TGTGCCAGTAGTGCAGGTCGCTCCTACGAGCAGTACTTC
.,TRBD1,TRBV9,TRBJ1-3,CASSVADRVSGNTIYF,TGTGCCAGCAGCGTAGCGGACAGGGTCTCTGGAAACACCATATATTTT
.,.,TRBV27,TRBJ2-3,CASSPTTWGTDTQYF,TGTGCCAGCAGTCCTACTACCTGGGGGACAGATACGCAGTATTTT
.,.,TRBV28,TRBJ2-5,CASSLSRYGETQYF,TGTGCCAGCAGTTTATCCAGATACGGGGAGACCCAGTACTTC
.,.,TRBV19,TRBJ2-1,CASSIRVSYNEQFF,TGTGCCAGTAGTATTAGGGTTTCCTACAATGAGCAGTTCTTC
.,.,TRBV15,TRBJ2-1,CATSKSDNYNEQFF,TGTGCCACCAGCAAAAGCGACAACTACAATGAGCAGTTCTTC
.,.,TRBV7-2,TRBJ1-1,CASRWEGWSEAFF,TGTGCCAGTCGTTGGGAGGGATGGTCCGAAGCTTTCTTT
.,TRBD1,TRBV4-2,TRBJ2-3,CASSQAWVRGRVDTQYF,TGTGCCAGCAGCCAAGCATGGGTGAGGGGGCGAGTAGATACGCAGTATTTT
.,TRBD1,TRBV27,TRBJ2-7,CASSQWGDRLGKKYF,TGTGCCAGCAGCCAGTGGGGGGACAGGCTGGGTAAGAAGTACTTC
.,.,TRBV9,TRBJ1-2,CASSLGGAPTYGYTF,TGTGCCAGCAGCCTTGGGGGGGCCCCAACGTATGGCTACACCTTC
.,.,TRBV28,TRBJ1-1,CASSLSPTGNTEAFF,TGTGCCAGCAGTCTAAGCCCGACGGGGAACACTGAAGCTTTCTTT
.,.,TRBV15,TRBJ2-7,CATSPSSGYEQYF,TGTGCCACCAGCCCGTCCTCGGGTTACGAGCAGTACTTC
.,.,TRBV4-1,TRBJ1-1,CASSQARGNTEAFF,TGCGCCAGCAGCCAAGCACGGGGGAACACTGAAGCTTTCTTT
.,.,TRBV29-1,TRBJ2-3,CSVEARDNTDTQYF,TGCAGCGTTGAAGCACGGGACAACACAGATACGCAGTATTTT
.,TRBD1,TRBV11-1,TRBJ2-3,CASSLGTGIPDTQYF,TGTGCCAGCAGTCTCGGGACAGGGATACCAGATACGCAGTATTTT
.,.,TRBV9,TRBJ1-2,CASRGSGRRGYTF,TGTGCCAGCAGGGGTTCGGGGCGTCGCGGCTACACCTTC
many,TRBD2,TRBV4-1,TRBJ2-2,CASSQEGRGTGELFF,TGCGCCAGCAGCCAAGAAGGGAGGGGCACCGGGGAGCTGTTTTTT
.,TRBD2,TRBV14,TRBJ2-1,CASSLASGDNEQFF,TGTGCCAGCAGCCTGGCTAGCGGCGACAATGAGCAGTTCTTC
.,.,TRBV7-9,TRBJ2-1,CASSSDLSSYNEQFF,TGTGCCAGCAGTTCCGACCTGAGCTCCTACAATGAGCAGTTCTTC